The sequence of this T cell receptor beta chain was determined in a study of control samples from healthy donors and cancer patients. Trimming shortened V by 2 bases and J by 7 bases, and 11 bases separated the two germline ends. The CDR3 is made up of 13 amino acids. Here immunoSEQ multiplex PCR was the method, and the copy in TCRdb shows in-frame clones only, minus some. The table shows about 130,000 clones, with 80% to 95% occurring only once. Material for sequencing was blood. The chain recombines TRBV12-3 or TRBV12-4 with TRBJ1-2; unclear D gene. This TCR came from a man younger than 35 in good health. The CDR3 DNA sequence: TGTGCCAGCAGTTTAATCGAGATAAGTGGCTACACCTTC. Protein product: CASSLIEISGYTF.